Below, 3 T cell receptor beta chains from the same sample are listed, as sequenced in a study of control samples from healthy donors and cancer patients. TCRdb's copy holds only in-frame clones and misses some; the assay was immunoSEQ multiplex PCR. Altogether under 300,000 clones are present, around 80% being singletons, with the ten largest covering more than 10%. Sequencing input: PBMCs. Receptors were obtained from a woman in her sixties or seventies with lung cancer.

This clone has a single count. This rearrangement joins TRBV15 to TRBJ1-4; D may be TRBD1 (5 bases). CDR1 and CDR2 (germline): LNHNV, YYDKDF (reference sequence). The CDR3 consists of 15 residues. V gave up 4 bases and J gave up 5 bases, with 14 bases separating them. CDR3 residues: CATSIGTGRNEKLFF. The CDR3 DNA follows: TGTGCCACCAGCATTGGAACAGGCCGGAATGAAAAACTGTTTTTT. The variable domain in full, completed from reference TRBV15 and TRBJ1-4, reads DAMVIQNPRYQVTQFGKPVTLSCSQTLNHNVMYWYQQKSSQAPKLLFHYYDKDFNNEADTPDNFQSRRPNTSFCFLDIRSPGLGDTAMYLCATSIGTGRNEKLFFGSGTQLSVL.

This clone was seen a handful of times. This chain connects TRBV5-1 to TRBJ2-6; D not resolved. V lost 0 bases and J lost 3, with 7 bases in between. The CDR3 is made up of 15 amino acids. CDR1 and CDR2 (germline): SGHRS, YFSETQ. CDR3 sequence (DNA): TGCGCCAGCAGCTTGGGATCTGGTGGGGCCAACGTCCTGACTTTC. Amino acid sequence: CASSLGSGGANVLTF.

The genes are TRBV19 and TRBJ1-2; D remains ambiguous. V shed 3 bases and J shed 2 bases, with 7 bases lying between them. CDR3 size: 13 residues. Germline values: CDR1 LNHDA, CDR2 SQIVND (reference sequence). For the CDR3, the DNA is TGTGCCAGTAGTATTGAGGTAAACTATGGCTACACCTTC. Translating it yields CASSIEVNYGYTF.